Given below is one T cell receptor (beta chain) in context. Its cognate antigen has yet to be identified. There are no base qualities to consult, and no much larger clone falls within one base. After removal of 5 bases from V and 4 bases from J, the junction retains 11 bases not matched to a gene. Counted from cysteine to phenylalanine, this CDR3 has 15 amino acids. Only CDR3 DNA remains: 45 bases, in frame from the first base. Per the germline V gene (reference sequence), GTSNPN is the CDR1 and SVGIG is the CDR2. This sample was taken from a study of blood T cell repertoires in COVID-19 (dated by TCRdb to 2020 to 2021). Study-wide context: Samples covering the acute and convalescent phases of COVID-19 were provided by collaborators in the United States, Italy and Spain. Where available, HLA class I and class II types were obtained from metadata supplied by the sample provider rather than from assay-based typing. The samples were drawn from two sources: the first 160 participants of the ongoing ImmuneRACE study, and over 1,000 subjects contributed by 6 global collaborators. The prospective study material was composed of cDNA or gDNA derived from T cells, B-cell-depleted T cells, or PBMCs. A freely available public database, intended as a resource for researchers studying the immune response to SARS-CoV-2, is where the repertoires were released. Subjects who had been exposed to COVID-19, were actively infected with it, or had recovered from it provided the deeply sampled blood TCRbeta repertoires that made up the dataset. Sample metadata almost always included a de-identified subject ID, COVID-19 status, age in years and sex.

The immunoSEQ Assay, a bias-controlled multiplex PCR, was used to amplify TCRbeta CDR3 regions from genomic DNA. From the authors' description of their analysis: The number of nucleated cells in each sample was estimated by amplification of reference gene primers within the assay. To quantify the absolute abundance of each unique TCRbeta CDR3 rearrangement, sequence reads were collapsed and filtered. For each sample, productive Simpson clonality was calculated by taking the square root of Simpson's diversity index across productive rearrangements. In its TCRdb copy, this immuneACCESS table keeps in-frame sequences only and misses some clones. Where compared with another copy, unresolved V genes explain less than half of these, and the others have no known cause. The V and J calls and clone size are taken from that table; D and trimming were inferred from the DNA. Within this sample are 140,000 to 150,000 clones, with roughly 76% of them counted one time only. Clones ranked in the top ten supply roughly 8% of the sample.

Points the paper makes about the study in general: How much clinical and demographic metadata was included differed by source and by participant, and the metadata was provided uncurated.

The collaborating institutions used their own protocols to collect whole blood in K2EDTA tubes. For TCRbeta analysis, collaborator samples were shipped as frozen whole blood, as isolated PBMCs, or as DNA extracted from either sample type. Here the chain combines TRBV30 and TRBJ1-5, with 7 middle bases fitting TRBD1. This clonotype was obtained from a human donor with acute or convalescent COVID-19. The donor label of this sample is uncertain. Sample: peripheral blood. Read as DNA, the sequence is TGTGCCTGGTCCCGTGGACAGGAGGGGAATCAGCCCCAGCATTTT. This sequence encodes CAWSRGQEGNQPQHF.